The clone carrying this T cell receptor beta chain was observed once. The data stem from a study of identifying expanded T cells in peripheral blood. The CDR3 is 17 residues long. Germline CDR1 and CDR2: SGHTA and FQGNSA. Trimming cost V 4 bases and J 0 bases; bases outside gene matches: 7. Measured with immunoSEQ multiplex PCR; TCRdb has only the in-frame clones, and not every one. The sample yields around 76,000 clones, about 90% seen once. The sequence came from a person aged 18 to 75 in good health. What was sequenced was blood. This rearrangement joins TRBV7-2 to TRBJ2-1, with TRBD2 identical over 9 bases. Here the CDR3 reads CASSWPAGGSSYNEQFF. DNA for the CDR3: TGTGCCAGCAGCTGGCCTGCGGGAGGGTCCTCCTACAATGAGCAGTTCTTC.